The rows below give T cell receptor beta chains drawn from one sample of a study of T cell changes during pregnancy in multiple sclerosis. Sequenced by immunoSEQ multiplex PCR; TCRdb stores in-frame clones only, minus some. The table lists roughly 41,000 clones, more than 75% of them singletons. The source material was CD8+ T cells from peripheral blood mononuclear cells, sampled in the third trimester of pregnancy. These receptors all come from a female donor with multiple sclerosis, enrolled in a pregnancy study. The conserved cysteine and the conserved F or W are not part of the CDR3 here. Expanded clones are given a class, and other clones once, few, many or no size at all.

CDR3 length	V gene	clone size	CDR3 protein
13	TRBV4-1	-	ASSQDPRGSQPQH
12	TRBV27	-	ASSFRDSTYEQY
13	TRBV19	-	ASSMTIRGNTEAF
11	TRBV18	-	ASSPGGKETQY
10	TRBV6-5	once	ASSYAAGDQF
14	TRBV28	-	ASSWLAGGRRREQY
9	TRBV6-5	-	ASSRGGEQF
18	TRBV18	-	ASSPIGVGPTSGAQETQY
11	TRBV28	-	ASSLRRNSPLH
14	TRBV2	-	ASSQSGRGVQETQY
10	TRBV6-5	-	ASSYAEEFWT
14	TRBV2	-	ASRHVGGGMVYEQY
13	TRBV6-1	-	ASGQGEPGANVLT
12	TRBV30	-	AWRRLSSYNEQF
14	TRBV2	-	ASSDVGGSYNSPLH
15	TRBV5-1	medium-sized	ASSPRGLGQGAGELF